This TCR beta chain was profiled in a study of regulatory T cells in long-lasting Graves disease. To make TCR beta libraries, researchers used iRepertoire HTBI primers and Arm-PCR of CDR3 regions. TCRdb ran MiXCR on the multiplex PCR reads and lists one entry per CDR3 protein. Among roughly 560,000 distinct CDR3 sequences listed, 12% were seen once. This clonotype was detected ten times or more. As for time point: newly diagnosed GD, antithyroid drugs for less than 3 months. RNA extracted from PBMCs served as the sequencing template. Trimming shortened V by 4 bases and J by 3 bases, and 10 bases separated the two germline ends. The CDR3 is 13 amino acids. Looked up from germline, CDR1 is MDHEN and CDR2 is SYDVKM. These sequences were also reported in another study, on T cells in Graves' hyperthyroidism and ophthalmopathy. That report adds: Clinical symptoms, serum thyroxine, TRAb, thyroid ultrasound and orbital computed tomography informed diagnoses.

The starting material was peripheral blood mononuclear cells (PBMCs), obtained at new diagnosis, from a patient treated with antithyroid drugs. The receptor's source is a woman between 25 and 40 years old with Graves disease. This sequence joins TRBV28 and TRBJ2-7; D gene unclear. In DNA, the CDR3 is TGTGCCAGCAGTTCCATGAACGACTACGAGCAGTACTTC. Translation gives CASSSMNDYEQYF.